The rows below give T cell receptor beta chains drawn from one sample of a study of control samples from healthy donors and cancer patients. Profiled with immunoSEQ multiplex PCR; TCRdb holds only in-frame clones, not every one. This repertoire shows under 95,000 clones, just over 90% found once; its top ten account for 0.92%. Sequencing input: blood. The source of these receptors is a woman aged 25 to 39 in good health. Each CDR3 is given with its conserved first and last residue. Fields, in order: clone size, D gene, J gene, V gene, CDR3 DNA, CDR3 protein. A D gene is named only where the DNA matches it firmly. Clone size is given for some rows only: seen once, a few or many times, or a class if the clone is expanded.

NA	NA	TRBJ1-3	TRBV6-1	TGTGCCAGCAGTGACAGGGGTGGAAACACCATATATTTT	CASSDRGGNTIYF
NA	NA	TRBJ1-3	TRBV7-9	TGTGCCAGCAGCTTAATACAGGGCAGCTCTGGAAACACCATATATTTT	CASSLIQGSSGNTIYF
NA	TRBD1	TRBJ2-7	TRBV7-9	TGTGCCAGCAGCCCTCGACAGGGACCCATCGAGCAGTACTTC	CASSPRQGPIEQYF
NA	TRBD2	TRBJ2-1	TRBV3-1/TRBV3-2	TGTGCCAGCAGCCAAAATCTTCGGGGGGGCCAAAATGAGCAGTTCTTC	CASSQNLRGGQNEQFF
NA	NA	TRBJ2-7	TRBV6-5	TGTGCCAGCAGTACCCGACGGGCTAGGGAGATGATAGACTTC	CASSTRRAREMIDF
few	TRBD2	TRBJ2-6	TRBV6-1	TGTGCCAGCAGTGAGTGGGCAGCGGGGGTACTTTCTGGGGCCAACGTCCTGACTTTC	CASSEWAAGVLSGANVLTF
NA	TRBD2	TRBJ2-3	TRBV30	TGTGCCTGGACTAGCGGGGGCACAGATACGCAGTATTTT	CAWTSGGTDTQYF
NA	NA	TRBJ2-7	TRBV19	TGTGCCAGTAGTCCGACTGGGACCAACTACGAGCAGTACTTC	CASSPTGTNYEQYF
NA	NA	TRBJ2-5	TRBV11-3	TGTGCCAGCAGCTTTGGGGATCGGGAGACCCAGTACTTC	CASSFGDRETQYF
NA	NA	TRBJ1-4	TRBV19	TGTGCCAGTAGTAACGACGGGGAGATTGAAAAACTGTTTTTT	CASSNDGEIEKLFF
NA	NA	TRBJ2-7	TRBV27	TGTGCCAGCAGTTTCCGTGGTGAGGTCGAGCAGTACTTC	CASSFRGEVEQYF
NA	TRBD1	TRBJ1-2	TRBV6-5	TGTGCCAGCAGTTACGAGGGACAGGGCCCCTATGGCTACACCTTC	CASSYEGQGPYGYTF
NA	TRBD1	TRBJ1-4	TRBV5-6	TGTGCCAGCAGCGACCAGGGGGAGAGGGAAAAACTGTTTTTT	CASSDQGEREKLFF
NA	TRBD1	TRBJ1-1	TRBV27	TGTGCCAGCAGTTATTCCCTACAGGGGGCAGCTTTCTTT	CASSYSLQGAAFF
NA	NA	TRBJ2-7	TRBV12-5	TGTGCTAGTGGTTTGCGCCGGGGGACGAAGCAGTACTTC	CASGLRRGTKQYF
NA	TRBD2	TRBJ2-3	TRBV19	TGTGCCAGTAGTATTCTAGCGGGGGGTGTTACAGATACGCAGTATTTT	CASSILAGGVTDTQYF
NA	NA	TRBJ2-7	TRBV15	TGTGCCACCAGCAGAGATTTATCAAACCGGGACCACGAGCAGTACTTC	CATSRDLSNRDHEQYF
NA	NA	TRBJ2-3	TRBV20-1	TGCAGTGCTAGTCCTGGCGCTCGGCCCCTTCAGTATTTT	CSASPGARPLQYF
NA	NA	TRBJ1-2	TRBV7-8	TGTGCCAGCAGCTTAGCGAGAACGGCGGGCTACACCTTC	CASSLARTAGYTF
NA	TRBD1	TRBJ1-6	TRBV28	TGTGCCAGCAGTTTATACAGGGGCGTAAGTTCACCCCTCCACTTT	CASSLYRGVSSPLHF
NA	TRBD1	TRBJ2-3	TRBV24-1	TGTGCCACCAGTTTACCAGGGGGCGAACAGTATTTT	CATSLPGGEQYF
once	NA	TRBJ1-6	TRBV27	TGTGCCAGCAGTTTATTGGACCGTGTAAAGTCACCCCTCCACTTT	CASSLLDRVKSPLHF
few	NA	TRBJ2-1	TRBV3-1/TRBV3-2	TGTGCCAGCACCCCCGATTTTAGGTCCCAACCTAAAAAGGGCAATGAGCAGTTCTTC	CASTPDFRSQPKKGNEQFF
NA	TRBD2	TRBJ2-5	TRBV19	TGTGCCAGTGGAACGGGACTAGACCAAGAGACCCAGTACTTC	CASGTGLDQETQYF
NA	TRBD2	TRBJ2-1	TRBV6-5	TGTGCCAGCGGCCCGGGACTAGCGGACAATGAGCAGTTCTTC	CASGPGLADNEQFF
NA	NA	TRBJ1-2	TRBV11-2	TGTGCCAGCAGCTTAGGGGGCGCTAACTATGGCTACACCTTC	CASSLGGANYGYTF
NA	NA	TRBJ1-2	TRBV7-7	TGTGCCAGCACCAGCTATGGCTACACCTTC	CASTSYGYTF
NA	NA	TRBJ2-1	TRBV6-2/TRBV6-3	TGTGCCAGCAGCTATACAGTTTACAATGAGCAGTTCTTC	CASSYTVYNEQFF
NA	NA	TRBJ1-4	TRBV3-1/TRBV3-2	TGTGCCAGCAGCCTATACGGTGAAAAACTGTTTTTT	CASSLYGEKLFF
NA	NA	TRBJ2-7	TRBV27	TGTGCCAGCAGAATAGGGGGTGAGCAGTACTTC	CASRIGGEQYF
NA	NA	TRBJ2-7	TRBV4-1	TGCGCCAGCAGCCAAGTAATACAGGGCCACGAGCAGTACTTC	CASSQVIQGHEQYF
once	NA	TRBJ1-5	TRBV2	TGTGCCAGCAGTGAAGAGGCAGGACGCCTCAATCAGCCCCAGCATTTT	CASSEEAGRLNQPQHF
NA	TRBD1	TRBJ2-3	TRBV10-1	TGCGCCAGCAGCAGGACAGGGGCGACAGATACGCAGTATTTT	CASSRTGATDTQYF
NA	NA	TRBJ2-7	TRBV27	TGTGCCAGCAGTTTGGGTTTGTACTACGAGCAGTACTTC	CASSLGLYYEQYF
NA	TRBD2	TRBJ2-5	TRBV7-7	TGTGCCAGCAGCTCCGGACTAGCGGGGGGGCAAGAGACCCAGTACTTC	CASSSGLAGGQETQYF
NA	TRBD1	TRBJ1-2	TRBV18	TGTGCCAGCGACAGGGTTAACTATGGCTACACCTTC	CASDRVNYGYTF
NA	NA	TRBJ1-4	TRBV7-9	TGTGCCAGCAGCTTAGGGGCCGGCAATGAAAAACTGTTTTTT	CASSLGAGNEKLFF